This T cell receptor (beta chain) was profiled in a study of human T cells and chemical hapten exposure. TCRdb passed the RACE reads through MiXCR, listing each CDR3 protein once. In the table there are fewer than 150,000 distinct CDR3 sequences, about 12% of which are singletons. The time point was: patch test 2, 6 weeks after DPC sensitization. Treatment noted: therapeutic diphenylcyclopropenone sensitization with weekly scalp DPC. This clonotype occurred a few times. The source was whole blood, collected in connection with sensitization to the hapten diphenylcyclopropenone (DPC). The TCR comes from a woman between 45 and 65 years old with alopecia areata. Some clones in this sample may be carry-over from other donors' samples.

For the CDR3, the DNA is TGTGCCACCAGCCCGGGGCGGGGATGGGATAGCAATCAGCCCCAGCATTTT. Protein: CATSPGRGWDSNQPQHF. The chain uses TRBV15 and TRBJ1-5, with TRBD1 as a possible D gene (5 bases). CDR3 length equals 17 residues. V lost 5 bases and J lost 0, with 17 bases in between. CDR1 LNHNV and CDR2 YYDKDF come from the germline V gene (reference sequence).